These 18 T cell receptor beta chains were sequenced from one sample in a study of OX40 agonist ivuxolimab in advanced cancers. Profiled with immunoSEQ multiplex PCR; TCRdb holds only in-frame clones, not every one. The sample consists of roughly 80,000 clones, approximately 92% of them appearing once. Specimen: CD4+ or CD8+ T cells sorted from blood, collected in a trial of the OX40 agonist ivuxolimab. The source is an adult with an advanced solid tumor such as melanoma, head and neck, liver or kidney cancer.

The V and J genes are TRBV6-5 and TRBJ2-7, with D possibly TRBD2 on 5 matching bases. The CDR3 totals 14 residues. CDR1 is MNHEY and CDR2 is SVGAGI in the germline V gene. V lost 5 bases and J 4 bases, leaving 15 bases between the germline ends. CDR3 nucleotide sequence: TGTGCCAGCAGTGCCCCGGGGAATCCTTACGAGCAGTACTTC. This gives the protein CASSAPGNPYEQYF.

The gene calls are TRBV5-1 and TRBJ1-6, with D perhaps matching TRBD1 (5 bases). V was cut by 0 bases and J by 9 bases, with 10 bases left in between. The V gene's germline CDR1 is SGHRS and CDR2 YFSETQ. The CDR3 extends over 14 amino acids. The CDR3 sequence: CASSLGEGSSPLHF. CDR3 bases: TGCGCCAGCAGCTTGGGGGAGGGGTCTTCACCCCTCCACTTT.

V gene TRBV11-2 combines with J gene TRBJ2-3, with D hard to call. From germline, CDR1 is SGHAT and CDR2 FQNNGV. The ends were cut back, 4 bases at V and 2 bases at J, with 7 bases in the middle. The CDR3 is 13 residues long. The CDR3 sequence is CASSYTLTDTQYF. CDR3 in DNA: TGTGCCAGCAGCTATACCCTCACAGATACGCAGTATTTT.

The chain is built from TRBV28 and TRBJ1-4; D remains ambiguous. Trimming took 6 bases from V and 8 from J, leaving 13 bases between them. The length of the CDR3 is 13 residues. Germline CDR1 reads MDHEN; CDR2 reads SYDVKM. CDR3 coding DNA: TGTGCCAGCAGGATTGGACCGCGGGAAAAACTGTTTTTT. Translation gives CASRIGPREKLFF.

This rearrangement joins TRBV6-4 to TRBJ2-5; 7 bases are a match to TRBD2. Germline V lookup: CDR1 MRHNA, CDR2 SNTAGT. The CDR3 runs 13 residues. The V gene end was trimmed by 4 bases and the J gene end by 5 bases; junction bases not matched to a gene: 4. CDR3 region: CASSGGGDETQYF. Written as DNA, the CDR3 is TGTGCCAGCAGTGGGGGAGGGGATGAGACCCAGTACTTC.

The CDR3 DNA reads as TGTGCCATCAGAGGCAGTAGCGGGGTAAGGGAGAGCTCCTACAATGAGCAGTTCTTC. Its translation is CAIRGSSGVRESSYNEQFF. V usage is TRBV10-3 and J usage is TRBJ2-1; 8 positions agree with TRBD2. The CDR3 sequence is 19 residues long. The germline V gene has CDR1 ENHRY and CDR2 SYGVKD. V shed 6 bases and J 0 bases; nucleotides not matched to a gene: 16.

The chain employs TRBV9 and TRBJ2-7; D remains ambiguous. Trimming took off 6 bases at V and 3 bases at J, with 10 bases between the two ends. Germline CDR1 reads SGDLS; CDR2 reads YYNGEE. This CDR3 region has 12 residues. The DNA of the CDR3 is TGTGCCAGCAAGACCAGTCTCTACGAGCAGTACTTC. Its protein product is CASKTSLYEQYF.

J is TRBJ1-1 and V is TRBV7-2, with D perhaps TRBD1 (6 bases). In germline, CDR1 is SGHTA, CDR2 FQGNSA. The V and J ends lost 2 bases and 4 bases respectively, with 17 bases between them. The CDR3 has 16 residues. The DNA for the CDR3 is TGTGCCAGCAGCTTATATCGCCAGGGGCGGGGCACTGAAGCTTTCTTT. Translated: CASSLYRQGRGTEAFF.

The chain's CDR3 is CASSSFGQGISGKLFF. CDR3 nucleotide sequence: TGTGCCAGCAGTTCATTCGGGCAGGGAATAAGTGGAAAACTGTTTTTT. The chain links TRBV28 to TRBJ1-4, with TRBD1 as a possible D gene (5 bases). Germline loops: CDR1 MDHEN, CDR2 SYDVKM. The CDR3 runs to 16 residues. With 4 bases removed from V and 10 bases from J, the gap between germline ends came to 22 bases.

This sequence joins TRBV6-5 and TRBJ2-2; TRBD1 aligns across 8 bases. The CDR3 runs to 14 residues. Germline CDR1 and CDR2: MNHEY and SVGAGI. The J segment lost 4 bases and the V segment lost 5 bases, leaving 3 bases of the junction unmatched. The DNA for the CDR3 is TGTGCCAGCAGTCGCACAGGGGGCACCGGGGAGCTGTTTTTT. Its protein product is CASSRTGGTGELFF.

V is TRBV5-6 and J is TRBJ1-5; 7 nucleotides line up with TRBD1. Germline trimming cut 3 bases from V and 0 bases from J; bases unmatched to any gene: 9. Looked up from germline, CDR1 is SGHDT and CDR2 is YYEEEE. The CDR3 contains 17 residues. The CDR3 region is CASSSSRTGYSNQPQHF. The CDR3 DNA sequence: TGTGCCAGCAGCTCCTCAAGGACAGGCTATAGCAATCAGCCCCAGCATTTT.

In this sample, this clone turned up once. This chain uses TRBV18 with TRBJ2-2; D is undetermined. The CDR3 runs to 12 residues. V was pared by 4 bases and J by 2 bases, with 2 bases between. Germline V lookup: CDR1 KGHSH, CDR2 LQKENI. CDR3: CASSLNTGELFF. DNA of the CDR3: TGTGCCAGCTCACTAAACACCGGGGAGCTGTTTTTT.

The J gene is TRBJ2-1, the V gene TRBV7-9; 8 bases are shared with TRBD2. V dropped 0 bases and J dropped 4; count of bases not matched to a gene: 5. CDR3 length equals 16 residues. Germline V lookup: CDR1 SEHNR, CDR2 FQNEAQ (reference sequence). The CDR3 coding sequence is TGTGCCAGCAGCTTAGCGGGTCTAGCGGGTTACAATGAGCAGTTCTTC. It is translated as CASSLAGLAGYNEQFF.

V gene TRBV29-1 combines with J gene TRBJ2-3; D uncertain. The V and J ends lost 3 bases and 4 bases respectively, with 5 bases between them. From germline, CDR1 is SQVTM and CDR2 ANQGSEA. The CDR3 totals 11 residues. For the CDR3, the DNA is TGCAGCGTTGAGGATGCAGATACGCAGTATTTT. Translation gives CSVEDADTQYF.

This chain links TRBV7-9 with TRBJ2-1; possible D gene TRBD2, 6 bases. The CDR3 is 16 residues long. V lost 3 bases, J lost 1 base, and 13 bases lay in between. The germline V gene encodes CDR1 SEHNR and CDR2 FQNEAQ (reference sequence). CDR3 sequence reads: CASSFSGGISYNEQFF. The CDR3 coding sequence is TGTGCCAGCAGCTTCTCTGGCGGGATTTCCTACAATGAGCAGTTCTTC.

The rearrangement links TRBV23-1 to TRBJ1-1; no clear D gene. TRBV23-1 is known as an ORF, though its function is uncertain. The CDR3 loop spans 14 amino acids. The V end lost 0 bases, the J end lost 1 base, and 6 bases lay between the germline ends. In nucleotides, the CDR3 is TGCGCCAGCAGTCAATCAGAGAGGAACACTGAAGCTTTCTTT. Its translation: CASSQSERNTEAFF.

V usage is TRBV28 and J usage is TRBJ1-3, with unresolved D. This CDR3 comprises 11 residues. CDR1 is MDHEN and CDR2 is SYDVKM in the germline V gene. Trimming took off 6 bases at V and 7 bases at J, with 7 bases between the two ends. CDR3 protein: CASSPKNTIYF. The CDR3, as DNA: TGTGCCAGCAGCCCAAAGAACACCATATATTTT. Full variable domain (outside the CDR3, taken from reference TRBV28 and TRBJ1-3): DVKVTQSSRYLVKRTGEKVFLECVQDMDHENMFWYRQDPGLGLRLIYFSYDVKMKEKGDIPEGYSVSREKKERFSLILESASTNQTSMYLCASSPKNTIYFGEGSWLTVV.

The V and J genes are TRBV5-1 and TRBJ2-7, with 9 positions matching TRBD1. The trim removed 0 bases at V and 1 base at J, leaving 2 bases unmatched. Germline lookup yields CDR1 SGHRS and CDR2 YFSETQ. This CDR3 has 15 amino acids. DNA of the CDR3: TGCGCCAGCAGCTTGGGAGGGACAGGGTCCTACGAGCAGTACTTC. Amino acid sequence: CASSLGGTGSYEQYF.